This entry lists 24 T cell receptor beta chains sequenced from one sample in a study of T cell responses to AZD1222 COVID-19 vaccine. Profiling relied on immunoSEQ multiplex PCR, and the TCRdb table lists in-frame clones only, not all of them. The sample includes 200,000 or so clones, roughly 90% of them seen just once. Sequenced here: peripheral blood, sampled on day 0 of AZD1222 vaccination. These receptors came from an adult in good health.

The rearrangement uses TRBV7-9 and TRBJ1-2, with TRBD1 as a possible D gene (5 bases). Germline V gene data show CDR1 as SEHNR and CDR2 as FQNEAQ (reference sequence). Deletions cut 2 bases from V and 5 bases from J, with 15 bases between. CDR3 size: 15 residues. The CDR3 DNA is TGTGCCAGCAGCTTATCCCTCGGCAGGGATTATGGCTACACCTTC. Protein: CASSLSLGRDYGYTF.

This chain connects TRBV28 to TRBJ1-3; D not certain. The germline V gene has CDR1 MDHEN and CDR2 SYDVKM. This CDR3 is built from 12 residues. V lost 2 bases and J lost 7, with 6 bases in between. The CDR3 is CASSLRGNTIYF. The CDR3 DNA sequence: TGTGCCAGCAGTTTAAGAGGGAACACCATATATTTT. Full variable domain (outside the CDR3, taken from reference TRBV28 and TRBJ1-3): DVKVTQSSRYLVKRTGEKVFLECVQDMDHENMFWYRQDPGLGLRLIYFSYDVKMKEKGDIPEGYSVSREKKERFSLILESASTNQTSMYLCASSLRGNTIYFGEGSWLTVV.

The chain links TRBV25-1 to TRBJ1-2, with TRBD1 identical over 7 bases. Germline V lookup: CDR1 MGHDK, CDR2 SYGVNS. The ends lost 4 bases at V and 3 bases at J; junction bases unmatched: 5. This CDR3 spans 14 amino acids. The CDR3 is CASSAATGDYGYTF. The CDR3 coding sequence is TGTGCCAGCAGTGCTGCAACAGGGGACTATGGCTACACCTTC.

This chain links TRBV7-2 with TRBJ1-2, with a tentative D call TRBD1 (5 bases). Looked up from germline, CDR1 is SGHTA and CDR2 is FQGNSA. V was clipped by 7 bases and J by 0 bases, with 9 bases between them. The CDR3 spans 13 residues. The CDR3 protein is CASMGGTNYGYTF. CDR3 nucleotides: TGTGCCAGCATGGGGGGGACTAACTATGGCTACACCTTC.

The rearrangement joins TRBV2 to TRBJ1-1; D ambiguous. The CDR3 extends over 12 amino acids. Germline lookup yields CDR1 SNHLY and CDR2 FYNNEI. V lost 5 bases to trimming and J lost 1 base, with 5 bases between them. In nucleotides, the CDR3 is TGTGCCAGCAGTCTCGCGAACACTGAAGCTTTCTTT. This translates into CASSLANTEAFF.

V and J are TRBV7-6 and TRBJ2-7, with 7 bases fitting TRBD2. The ends lost 7 bases at V and 2 bases at J; junction bases unmatched: 11. Germline CDR1 and CDR2: SGHVS and FNYEAQ. The CDR3 has 15 amino acids. Here the CDR3 DNA reads TGTGCCAGCACCCCTCTAGCGGAGGGAACCTACGAGCAGTACTTC. Encoded protein: CASTPLAEGTYEQYF.

In regard to this clone: The junction departs from germline at one end; a sequencing error may be responsible. The chain carries TRBV7-7 and TRBJ1-3, with 8 bases fitting TRBD1. CDR3 length: 14 residues. Looked up from germline, CDR1 is SSHAT and CDR2 is FNYEAQ (reference sequence). The CDR3 here is CASSPDRVGNTIYF. CDR3 coding DNA: TGTGCTAGCAGCCCGGACAGGGTTGGAAACACCATATATTTT.

The chain couples TRBV27 to TRBJ2-3; the match to TRBD2 covers 9 bases. Germline-derived CDR1 and CDR2 are MNHEY and SMNVEV (reference sequence). V lost 5 bases and J lost 0; bases outside the gene matches: 18. This CDR3 is 20 amino acids long. The CDR3: CASSPTRASGIRASTDTQYF. In nucleotides, the CDR3 is TGTGCCAGCAGTCCCACCCGGGCTAGCGGGATACGTGCTAGCACAGATACGCAGTATTTT.

V is TRBV2 and J is TRBJ1-4; D gene unclear. Germline V lookup: CDR1 SNHLY, CDR2 FYNNEI. This CDR3 region has 12 residues. Trimming pared 8 bases from V and 7 bases from J, leaving 11 bases between. CDR3 in amino acids: CASGPGTEKLFF. For the CDR3, the DNA is TGTGCCAGCGGGCCGGGAACTGAAAAACTGTTTTTT.

The V gene is TRBV29-1, the J gene TRBJ1-2; TRBD1 is a possible D gene (6 bases). Per germline, CDR1 SQVTM and CDR2 ANQGSEA. V lost 4 bases and J 4 bases, leaving 10 bases between the germline ends. This CDR3 has 12 residues. The CDR3 DNA reads as TGCAGCGTTGGGGACACATCCTATGGCTACACCTTC. It translates to CSVGDTSYGYTF.

This clone was found once. V usage is TRBV6-5 and J usage is TRBJ2-1, with D tentatively TRBD2 (6 bases). The CDR3 runs 15 residues. V was pared by 6 bases and J by 4 bases, with 16 bases between. Germline CDR1 is MNHEY and CDR2 is SVGAGI. CDR3 residues: CASSYRDSTYNEQFF. CDR3 nucleotide sequence: TGTGCCAGCAGCTACCGGGACTCGACTTACAATGAGCAGTTCTTC.

This rearrangement joins TRBV3-1 (or the pseudogene TRBV3-2) to TRBJ2-5; 11 nucleotides agree with TRBD2. The CDR3 has 19 amino acids. The V and J ends lost 0 bases and 1 base, in that order; junction bases with no gene match: 10. Germline CDR1 and CDR2: LGHDT and YNNKEL (reference sequence). The DNA for the CDR3 is TGTGCCAGCAGCCAAGATCCCTCTCTAGCGGGGGGCCGCCAAGAGACCCAGTACTTC. Translation gives CASSQDPSLAGGRQETQYF.

The chain couples TRBV7-8 to TRBJ1-3; possible D gene TRBD1, 6 bases. Trimming removed 5 bases from V and 0 bases from J, with 8 bases in between. CDR3 length: 14 amino acids. The germline gives CDR1 SGHVS, CDR2 FQNEAQ. CDR3 region: CASSLGGSGNTIYF. CDR3 DNA sequence: TGTGCCAGCAGCCTAGGGGGCTCTGGAAACACCATATATTTT. Supplemented by reference TRBV7-8 and TRBJ1-3, the full variable domain reads GAGVSQSPRYKVAKRGQDVALRCDPISGHVSLFWYQQALGQGPEFLTYFQNEAQLDKSGLPSDRFFAERPEGSVSTLKIQRTQQEDSAVYLCASSLGGSGNTIYFGEGSWLTVV.

The chain recombines TRBV7-2 with TRBJ1-6; D perhaps matches TRBD1 (6 bases). Germline V gene data show CDR1 as SGHTA and CDR2 as FQGNSA. The CDR3 is 13 residues long. The ends were cut back, 1 base at V and 11 bases at J, with 9 bases in the middle. This CDR3 is CASSLEGVTPLHF. CDR3 DNA: TGTGCCAGCAGCTTAGAGGGGGTGACACCCCTCCACTTT.

CDR3 protein: CASSPTSGGRGELFF. The DNA for the CDR3 is TGTGCCAGCAGCCCGACTAGCGGAGGACGCGGGGAGCTGTTTTTT. J is TRBJ2-2 and V is TRBV7-3; 9 bases match TRBD2. Germline V gives CDR1 SGHTA, CDR2 FQGTGA. The ends lost 5 bases at V and 7 bases at J; junction bases unmatched: 8. CDR3 length equals 15 residues.

CDR3 amino acids: CASSFRTPNTEAFF. CDR3 bases: TGTGCCAGCAGCTTCCGGACACCGAACACTGAAGCTTTCTTT. J is TRBJ1-1 and V is TRBV11-1; possibly TRBD1 for D (5 bases). Germline V gene data show CDR1 as SGHAT and CDR2 as FQDESV (reference sequence). The CDR3 runs to 14 residues. V was pared by 3 bases and J by 1 base, with 9 bases between.

The chain uses TRBV27 and TRBJ2-7, with D unclear. Germline assignment: CDR1 MNHEY and CDR2 SMNVEV (reference sequence). V dropped 10 bases and J dropped 5 bases, with 15 bases sitting between them. The CDR3 is made up of 12 amino acids. CDR3 sequence: CATLSQVDEQYF. CDR3 DNA: TGTGCCACCCTGTCCCAGGTGGACGAGCAGTACTTC.

The chain uses TRBV5-4 and TRBJ1-3; D not certain. There are 13 residues in the CDR3. From germline, CDR1 is SGHNT and CDR2 YYREEE (reference sequence). V was trimmed by 3 bases and J by 5 bases, leaving 9 bases between them. The CDR3 region has the DNA TGTGCCAGCAGCTCCCCGGGGAGAAACACCATATATTTT. It specifies CASSSPGRNTIYF.

This chain uses TRBV5-1 with TRBJ2-5; 10 bases map to TRBD2. The germline CDR1 and CDR2 sequences are SGHRS and YFSETQ. V lost 0 bases to trimming and J lost 2 bases; unmatched junction nucleotides: 7. This CDR3 comprises 17 residues. The DNA for the CDR3 is TGCGCCAGCAGCTTGGCCGAGGGACTAGCGCAACAAGAGACCCAGTACTTC. This encodes CASSLAEGLAQQETQYF.

The count of this clone is one. The V call is TRBV6-5, the J call TRBJ2-2; 10 nucleotides agree with TRBD2. Looked up from germline, CDR1 is MNHEY and CDR2 is SVGAGI. With 6 bases clipped from V and 6 bases from J, the junction kept 7 bases outside the gene matches. The length of the CDR3 is 15 residues. The CDR3 bases are TGTGCCAGCAGCCTAGCGGGAGATATGGCCGGGGAGCTGTTTTTT. Protein: CASSLAGDMAGELFF.

The chain couples TRBV4-3 to TRBJ2-7; D ambiguous. The CDR3 has 13 residues. Trimming stripped 10 bases from V and 0 bases from J, with 13 bases between. Germline-derived CDR1 and CDR2 are LGHNA and YSLEER. CDR3 sequence: CAKMTDRSYEQYF. The CDR3 bases are TGCGCCAAGATGACGGACCGCTCCTACGAGCAGTACTTC.

V is TRBV19 and J is TRBJ1-1; D is unresolved. With 4 bases removed from V and 5 bases from J, the gap between germline ends came to 8 bases. The CDR3 sequence is 12 residues long. Germline V gene sequence: CDR1 LNHDA, CDR2 SQIVND (reference sequence). The CDR3 nucleotides are TGTGCCAGTAGTAGAGTAAGGACTGAAGCTTTCTTT. This gives the protein CASSRVRTEAFF.

This chain connects TRBV5-1 to TRBJ1-3; perhaps TRBD1 as D (5 bases). Germline loops: CDR1 SGHRS, CDR2 YFSETQ. Trimming took off 4 bases at V and 8 bases at J, with 10 bases between the two ends. The CDR3 sequence is 12 residues long. The CDR3 sequence is CASSARGDTIYF. For the CDR3, the DNA is TGCGCCAGCAGCGCCCGGGGGGACACCATATATTTT. Full variable domain (missing parts from reference TRBV5-1 and TRBJ1-3): KAGVTQTPRYLIKTRGQQVTLSCSPISGHRSVSWYQQTPGQGLQFLFEYFSETQRNKGNFPGRFSGRQFSNSRSEMNVSTLELGDSALYLCASSARGDTIYFGEGSWLTVV.

The V and J genes are TRBV7-9 and TRBJ2-1; D perhaps matches TRBD1 (6 bases). CDR3 length: 13 amino acids. CDR1 and CDR2 from the germline V gene are SEHNR and FQNEAQ (reference sequence). Trimming shortened V by 4 bases and J by 4 bases, and 8 bases separated the two germline ends. CDR3 sequence reads: CASSSQGYNEQFF. Written as DNA, the CDR3 is TGTGCCAGCAGCTCCCAGGGGTACAATGAGCAGTTCTTC.